Given below is one T cell receptor beta chain in context. What it binds is not known. Two oligonucleotides, mixed equimolar, formed the beta constant-region primer covering TRBC1 and TRBC2. An oligonucleotide with the SP2 primer and a 12-nucleotide UMI was ligated to the cDNA 3' end. Four rounds of PCR amplified the ligated cDNA using nested alpha and beta constant-region primers plus SP2. Each CDR3 protein gets one entry after TCRdb re-called the UMI-ligation and nested PCR reads with MiXCR. The sample shows approximately 82,000 distinct CDR3 sequences, over 7% of them seen only once. The data were taken from a study of naive and memory T cell subsets. The germline V gene has CDR1 SGHKS and CDR2 YYEKEE (reference sequence). Between the trimmed V and J ends, which lost 0 bases and 5 bases, there was a span of 9 bases. The CDR3 covers 14 residues. General study points: Clonotypes are single alpha or beta chains, not paired receptors.

This TCR was recovered from a human donor in good health. The chain has TRBV5-5 and TRBJ2-1; perhaps TRBD2 as D (6 bases). Sequencing was performed on central memory CD4+ T cells from blood. CDR3 sequence: CASSLVGGNNEQFF. In DNA form, the CDR3 reads TGTGCCAGCAGCTTGGTGGGCGGGAACAATGAGCAGTTCTTC.